This entry features one TCR beta chain sequence. Only CD45RO-negative cells positively selected for CCR7 counted as naive CD8 cells, so terminally differentiated effector memory CD45RA+ cells were excluded. All donors qualified as healthy HIV-negative adults and had experienced no recent acute infections or vaccinations. Adult Caucasians living in Nashville, Tennessee made up all of the donors. This specimen comes from a study of shared clonotypes between healthy human individuals. This table comes from immunoSEQ multiplex PCR, and its TCRdb copy is limited to in-frame clones, with some not included. The table has about 2.1 million clones, roughly 95% seen once; the top ten hold approximately 1.6%. Per the germline V gene, CDR1 is GTSNPN and CDR2 is SVGIG (reference sequence). The length of the CDR3 is 16 residues. V was trimmed by 0 bases and J by 4 bases, leaving 16 bases between them.

The rearrangement joins TRBV30 to TRBJ2-1; TRBD1 or TRBD2 may be the D gene (5 bases each). This sequence was found in a man aged 18 to 29 in good health. Some clones in this sample may be carry-over from other donors' samples. Sequencing was carried out using naive CD8+ T cells from PBMCs. CDR3 amino acids: CAWSVLGAGRYNEQFF. CDR3 nucleotide sequence: TGTGCCTGGAGTGTACTCGGGGCCGGGCGATACAATGAGCAGTTCTTC. The full variable domain, in which reference TRBV30 and TRBJ2-1 provide the parts outside the CDR3, is SQTIHQWPATLVQPVGSPLSLECTVEGTSNPNLYWYRQAAGRGLQLLFYSVGIGQISSEVPQNLSASRPQDRQFILSSKKLLLSDSGFYLCAWSVLGAGRYNEQFFGPGTRLTVL.